This TCR beta chain was recorded in a study of early T cells in non-severe SARS-CoV-2 infection. On the study more broadly: The chains were unpaired, and the sequenced material was bulk RNA from unsorted whole blood.

Individual cDNA molecules were tagged with unique molecular identifiers. MiXCR, applied by TCRdb to the 5' RACE reads, yields one record per CDR3 protein. Altogether approximately 97,000 distinct CDR3 sequences are present, about 11% being singletons, with the ten largest covering about 4.5%. This clonotype was seen repeatedly, ten times or more. The CDR3 consists of 13 residues. Trimming shortened V by 4 bases and J by 4 bases, and 12 bases separated the two germline ends. CDR1 is SQVTM, CDR2 ANQGSEA, per germline. The sample in question was whole blood, obtained at baseline. This TCR was sampled from an adult who was a healthcare worker with PCR-confirmed SARS-CoV-2 infection or an uninfected control (not recorded which). The rearrangement joins TRBV29-1 to TRBJ2-3; D is undetermined. CDR3 nucleotide sequence: TGCAGCGTTGTTAAAAATGGCCCAGATACGCAGTATTTT. Amino acid sequence: CSVVKNGPDTQYF.